Described below is a single TCR beta chain sequence and its context. Its antigen is currently unknown. This sample is drawn from a study of CXCR3-negative and CXCR3-positive naive CD8 T cells. General study results and limits: CXCR3-expressing naive cells carried TRB CDR3s more hydrophobic than those of CXCR3-negative naive cells. Comparably high diversity marked both naive subsets, whereas memory CD8+ cells had much lower diversity.

The CDR3 sequence is 18 residues long. Per germline, CDR1 SGDLS and CDR2 YYNGEE. UMI-labeled 5' RACE TRB cDNA libraries were prepared from the cells. TCRdb re-called the 5' RACE reads; one entry per CDR3 protein, DNA not given. The listing records approximately 120,000 distinct CDR3 sequences. Sequenced sample: naive CXCR3+ CD8+ T cells from blood. Subset reported: CD45RO-CCR7+CD27+CD95- naive CD8+ T cells expressing CXCR3 (TNR3+). The source of this sequence is a human donor in good health. Some clones in this sample may be carry-over from other donors' samples. The gene calls are TRBV9 and TRBJ2-7; lacking DNA, the TRBD2 call made by TCRdb goes unchecked. The chain's CDR3 is CASSDPLAGASTPYEQYF.